This T cell receptor beta chain was obtained from a study of control samples from healthy donors and cancer patients. This CDR3 is built from 15 residues. The V gene's germline CDR1 is SGHRS and CDR2 YFSETQ. J was trimmed by 0 bases and V by 0 bases; bases with no gene match: 2. Some clones are missing from TCRdb's copy, which holds only in-frame ones; the method was immunoSEQ multiplex PCR. Seen here are about 89,000 clones, approximately 86% observed once, and the top ten hold approximately 21%. Sequenced sample: blood. The V gene is TRBV5-1, the J gene TRBJ1-1, with TRBD1 identical over 7 bases. This receptor was obtained from a man aged 25 to 45 in good health. The CDR3 DNA is TGCGCCAGCAGCTTGGAGGGACAGCTGAACACTGAAGCTTTCTTT. Encoded protein: CASSLEGQLNTEAFF.